This TCR beta chain was identified in a study of shared clonotypes between healthy human individuals. Losses at the gene ends were 0 bases for V and 5 bases for J; bases not matched to a gene: 4. Germline-derived CDR1 and CDR2 are SGHTA and FQGTGA. This CDR3 is built from 15 residues. Sequencing used immunoSEQ multiplex PCR; TCRdb keeps in-frame clones, though not all of them. Of some 900,000 clones listed, around three quarters are singletons. The chain joins TRBV7-3 to TRBJ2-7; 10 nucleotides line up with TRBD1. The specimen sequenced was memory CD4+ T cells sorted from blood. Subset described: CD45RA-negative fraction. This TCR was sampled from a man aged 18 to 30 in good health. The CDR3 coding sequence is TGTGCCAGCAGCTTAACTGGACAGGGGGTCAACGAGCAGTACTTC. Translated, it gives CASSLTGQGVNEQYF.